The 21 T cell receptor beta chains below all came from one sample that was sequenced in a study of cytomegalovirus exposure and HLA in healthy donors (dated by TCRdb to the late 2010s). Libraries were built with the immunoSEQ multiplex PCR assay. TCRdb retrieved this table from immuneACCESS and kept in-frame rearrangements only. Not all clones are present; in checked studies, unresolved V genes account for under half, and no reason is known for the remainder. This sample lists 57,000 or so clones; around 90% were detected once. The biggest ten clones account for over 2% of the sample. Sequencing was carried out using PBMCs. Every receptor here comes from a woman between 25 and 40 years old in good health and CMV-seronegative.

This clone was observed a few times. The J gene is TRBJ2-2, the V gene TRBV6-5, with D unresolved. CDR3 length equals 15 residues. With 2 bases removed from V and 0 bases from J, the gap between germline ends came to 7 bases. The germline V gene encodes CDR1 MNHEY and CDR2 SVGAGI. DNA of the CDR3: TGTGCCAGCAGTTACATGAGGACGAACACCGGGGAGCTGTTTTTT. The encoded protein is CASSYMRTNTGELFF.

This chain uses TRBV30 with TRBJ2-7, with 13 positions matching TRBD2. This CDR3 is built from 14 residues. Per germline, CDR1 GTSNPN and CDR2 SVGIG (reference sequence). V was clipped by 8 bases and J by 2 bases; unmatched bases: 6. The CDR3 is CARPLAGGTYEQYF. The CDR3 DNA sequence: TGTGCCCGACCACTAGCGGGAGGGACCTACGAGCAGTACTTC.

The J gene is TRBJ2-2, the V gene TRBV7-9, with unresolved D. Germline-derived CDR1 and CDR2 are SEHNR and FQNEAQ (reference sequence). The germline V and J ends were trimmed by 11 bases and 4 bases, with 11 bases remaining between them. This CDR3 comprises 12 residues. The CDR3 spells CALTRPTGELFF. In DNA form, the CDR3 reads TGTGCCCTCACTCGTCCCACCGGGGAGCTGTTTTTT.

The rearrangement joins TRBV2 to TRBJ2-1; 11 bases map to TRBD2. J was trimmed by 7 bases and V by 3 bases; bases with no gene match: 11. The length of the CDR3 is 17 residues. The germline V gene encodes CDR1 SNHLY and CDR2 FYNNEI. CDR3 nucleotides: TGTGCCAGCAGTGATTCGTCGCTAGCGGGAGGCAATAATGAGCAGTTCTTC. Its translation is CASSDSSLAGGNNEQFF. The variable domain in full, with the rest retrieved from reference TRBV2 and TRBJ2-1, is EPEVTQTPSHQVTQMGQEVILRCVPISNHLYFYWYRQILGQKVEFLVSFYNNEISEKSEIFDDQFSVERPDGSNFTLKIRSTKLEDSAMYFCASSDSSLAGGNNEQFFGPGTRLTVL.

The CDR3 sequence: CASSIEGTVYNEQFF. In nucleotides, the CDR3 is TGTGCCAGTAGTATAGAGGGGACAGTCTACAATGAGCAGTTCTTC. This chain connects TRBV19 to TRBJ2-1, with TRBD1 identical over 7 bases. The germline V gene has CDR1 LNHDA and CDR2 SQIVND (reference sequence). This CDR3 has 15 residues. The V gene end was trimmed by 0 bases and the J gene end by 3 bases; junction bases not matched to a gene: 2.

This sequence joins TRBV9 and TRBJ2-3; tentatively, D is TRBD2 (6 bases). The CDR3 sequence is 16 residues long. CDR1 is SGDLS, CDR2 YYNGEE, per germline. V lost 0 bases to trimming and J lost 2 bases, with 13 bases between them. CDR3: CASSVELRGTTDTQYF. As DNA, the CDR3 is TGTGCCAGCAGCGTAGAGCTGCGGGGAACCACAGATACGCAGTATTTT.

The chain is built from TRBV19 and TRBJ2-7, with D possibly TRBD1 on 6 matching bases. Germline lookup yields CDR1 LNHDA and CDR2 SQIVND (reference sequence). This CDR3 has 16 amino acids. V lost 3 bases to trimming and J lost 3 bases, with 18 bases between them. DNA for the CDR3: TGTGCCAGTAGTATGGCGGCTGGGGACATCTTCTACGAGCAGTACTTC. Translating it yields CASSMAAGDIFYEQYF.

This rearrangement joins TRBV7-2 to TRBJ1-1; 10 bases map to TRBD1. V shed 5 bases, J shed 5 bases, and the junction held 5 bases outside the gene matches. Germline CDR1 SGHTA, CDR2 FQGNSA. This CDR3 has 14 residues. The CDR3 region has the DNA TGTGCCAGCAGCAAGCGGACAGGGGGAACTGAAGCTTTCTTT. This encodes CASSKRTGGTEAFF. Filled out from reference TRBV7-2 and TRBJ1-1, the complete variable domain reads GAGVSQSPSNKVTEKGKDVELRCDPISGHTALYWYRQSLGQGLEFLIYFQGNSAPDKSGLPSDRFSAERTGGSVSTLTIQRTQQEDSAVYLCASSKRTGGTEAFFGQGTRLTVV.

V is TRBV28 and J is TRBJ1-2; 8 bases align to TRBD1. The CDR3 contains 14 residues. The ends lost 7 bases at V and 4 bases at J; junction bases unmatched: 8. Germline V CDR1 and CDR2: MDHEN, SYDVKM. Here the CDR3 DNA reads TGTGCCAGCACTGTCATAGGACAGGGCTATGGCTACACCTTC. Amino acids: CASTVIGQGYGYTF.

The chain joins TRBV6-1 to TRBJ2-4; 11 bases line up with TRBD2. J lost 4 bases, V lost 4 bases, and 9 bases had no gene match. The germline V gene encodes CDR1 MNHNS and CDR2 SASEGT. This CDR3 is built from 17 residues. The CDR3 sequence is CASSGPTSGGLKNIQYF. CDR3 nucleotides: TGTGCCAGCAGTGGACCAACTAGCGGGGGCTTAAAAAACATTCAGTACTTC.

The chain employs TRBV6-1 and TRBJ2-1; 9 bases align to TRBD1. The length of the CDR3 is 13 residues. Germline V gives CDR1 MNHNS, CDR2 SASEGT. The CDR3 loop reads CARGQGGDNEQFF. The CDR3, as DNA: TGTGCTAGGGGACAGGGTGGGGACAATGAGCAGTTCTTC.

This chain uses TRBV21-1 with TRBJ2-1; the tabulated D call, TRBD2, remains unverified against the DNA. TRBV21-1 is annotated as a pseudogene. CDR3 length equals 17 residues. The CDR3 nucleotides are TGTGCCAGCAGCCACGGACTAGCGGAAACATCCTACAATGAGCAGTTCTTC. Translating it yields CASSHGLAETSYNEQFF.

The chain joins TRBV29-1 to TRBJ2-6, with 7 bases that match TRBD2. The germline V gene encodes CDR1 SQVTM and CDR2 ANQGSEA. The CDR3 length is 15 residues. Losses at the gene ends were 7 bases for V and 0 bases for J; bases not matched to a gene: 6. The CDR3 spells CSALGGPSGANVLTF. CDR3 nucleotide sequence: TGCAGCGCCCTGGGAGGGCCCTCTGGGGCCAACGTCCTGACTTTC.

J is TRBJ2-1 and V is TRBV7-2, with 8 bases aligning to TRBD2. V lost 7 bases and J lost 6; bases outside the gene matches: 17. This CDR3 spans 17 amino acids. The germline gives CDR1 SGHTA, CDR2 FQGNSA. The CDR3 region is CASKPGLAIPPGNEQFF. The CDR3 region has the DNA TGTGCCAGCAAACCAGGACTAGCCATACCTCCGGGCAATGAGCAGTTCTTC.

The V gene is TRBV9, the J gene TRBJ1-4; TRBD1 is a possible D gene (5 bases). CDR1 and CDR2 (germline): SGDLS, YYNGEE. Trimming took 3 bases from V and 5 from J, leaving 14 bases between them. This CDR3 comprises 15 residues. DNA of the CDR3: TGTGCCAGCAGCGCGCACAGGAATGCAAATGAAAAACTGTTTTTT. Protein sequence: CASSAHRNANEKLFF.

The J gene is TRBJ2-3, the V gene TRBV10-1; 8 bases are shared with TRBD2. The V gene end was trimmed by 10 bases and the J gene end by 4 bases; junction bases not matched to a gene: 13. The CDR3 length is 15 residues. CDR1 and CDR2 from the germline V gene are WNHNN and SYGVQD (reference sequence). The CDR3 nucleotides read TGCGCCATTACTCCCCACGGGAGGGCGGCAGATACGCAGTATTTT. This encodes CAITPHGRAADTQYF.

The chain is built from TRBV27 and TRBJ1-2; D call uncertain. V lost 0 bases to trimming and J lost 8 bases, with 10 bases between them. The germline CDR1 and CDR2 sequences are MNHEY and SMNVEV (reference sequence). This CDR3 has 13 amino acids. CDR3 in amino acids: CASSLSSGRGYTF. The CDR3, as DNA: TGTGCCAGCAGTTTATCGTCAGGTCGAGGCTACACCTTC.

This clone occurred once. CDR3 sequence (DNA): TGTGCCACTACTTCCGGACTAGCGGATCACTACGAGCAGTACTTC. This codes for CATTSGLADHYEQYF. This chain joins TRBV27 and TRBJ2-7; 10 bases are shared with TRBD2. The germline V gene encodes CDR1 MNHEY and CDR2 SMNVEV (reference sequence). Trimming removed 10 bases from V and 3 bases from J; junction bases left unmatched: 12. The CDR3 covers 15 residues.

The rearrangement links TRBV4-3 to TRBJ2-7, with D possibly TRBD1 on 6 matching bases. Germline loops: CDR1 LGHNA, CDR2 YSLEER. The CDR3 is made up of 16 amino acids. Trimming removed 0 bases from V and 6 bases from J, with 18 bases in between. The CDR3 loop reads CASSQDPDRMRGEQYF. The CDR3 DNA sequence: TGCGCCAGCAGCCAAGACCCCGACAGGATGAGGGGCGAGCAGTACTTC.

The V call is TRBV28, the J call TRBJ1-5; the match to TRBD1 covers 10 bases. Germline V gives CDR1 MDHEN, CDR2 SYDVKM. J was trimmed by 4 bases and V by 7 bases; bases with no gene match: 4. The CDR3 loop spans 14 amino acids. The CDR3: CASTRDRGNQPQHF. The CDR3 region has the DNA TGTGCCAGCACCAGGGACAGGGGAAATCAGCCCCAGCATTTT.

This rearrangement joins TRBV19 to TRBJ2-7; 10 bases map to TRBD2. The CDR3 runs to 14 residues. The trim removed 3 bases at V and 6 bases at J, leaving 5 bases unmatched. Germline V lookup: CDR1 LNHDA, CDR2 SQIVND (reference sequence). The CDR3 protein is CASSISGRLGEQYF. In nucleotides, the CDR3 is TGTGCCAGTAGTATTAGCGGGAGGCTGGGCGAGCAGTACTTC.